Shown below are 21 T cell receptor beta chains from a single sample sequenced in a study of T cell changes during pregnancy in multiple sclerosis. Sequencing was performed with immunoSEQ multiplex PCR; in TCRdb, only in-frame clones are kept and a portion is missing. The table records around 38,000 clones, more than 85% of them present only once. The sequencing used CD8+ T cells from peripheral blood mononuclear cells, collected in the third trimester of pregnancy. The receptors derive from a female donor with multiple sclerosis, enrolled in a pregnancy study.

The rearrangement uses TRBV5-6 and TRBJ2-2, with TRBD1 as a possible D gene (6 bases). This CDR3 is built from 16 residues. Germline values: CDR1 SGHDT, CDR2 YYEEEE. V shed 3 bases and J shed 1 base, with 13 bases lying between them. The CDR3 DNA sequence: TGTGCCAGCAGCTGGCGGAGCAGGGGGAACACCGGGGAGCTGTTTTTT. It encodes CASSWRSRGNTGELFF.

The chain combines TRBV27 with TRBJ1-2; tentatively, D is TRBD1 (6 bases). CDR3 length equals 13 residues. Germline CDR1 MNHEY, CDR2 SMNVEV (reference sequence). The V end lost 3 bases, the J end lost 4 bases, and 9 bases lay between the germline ends. CDR3 protein: CASSFARGYGYTF. CDR3 DNA: TGTGCCAGCAGTTTTGCCAGGGGCTATGGCTACACCTTC.

This chain joins TRBV29-1 and TRBJ2-4, with D possibly being TRBD1 (5 bases). The CDR3 length is 14 residues. In germline, CDR1 is SQVTM, CDR2 ANQGSEA. V was shortened by 0 bases and J by 8 bases, with 14 bases between the two germline ends. The CDR3 coding sequence is TGCAGCGTTGAAGATCCCTCAGGGTTGGACATTCAGTACTTC. Protein product: CSVEDPSGLDIQYF.

This sequence joins TRBV9 and TRBJ2-1, with 9 bases lining up with TRBD2. The CDR3 loop spans 14 amino acids. V lost 0 bases, J lost 9 bases, and 4 bases stayed unmatched. The germline CDR1 and CDR2 sequences are SGDLS and YYNGEE. CDR3 DNA sequence: TGTGCCAGCAGCGTAGAGGGACTAGCAAGTGAGCAGTTCTTC. Its translation is CASSVEGLASEQFF.

The V call is TRBV29-1, the J call TRBJ2-3, with D hard to call. The CDR3 runs to 12 residues. Looked up from germline, CDR1 is SQVTM and CDR2 is ANQGSEA. Trimming left V 8 bases short and J 3 bases short, with 12 bases between. CDR3 sequence (DNA): TGCAGCACCTCGTCGGAGACAGATACGCAGTATTTT. Amino acid sequence: CSTSSETDTQYF.

This clone was picked up one time. This chain links TRBV4-2 with TRBJ1-2; 10 nucleotides match TRBD1. Trimming cost V 1 base and J 1 base; bases outside gene matches: 3. This CDR3 region has 16 residues. CDR1 is LGHNA and CDR2 is YNFKEQ in the germline V gene. CDR3 sequence reads: CASSQVGTGVNYGYTF. The DNA of the CDR3 is TGTGCCAGCAGCCAAGTGGGGACAGGGGTTAACTATGGCTACACCTTC.

The chain is built from TRBV7-6 and TRBJ2-2; 14 bases map to TRBD2. CDR1 is SGHVS, CDR2 FNYEAQ, per germline. This CDR3 region has 17 residues. Germline trimming cut 3 bases from V and 4 bases from J; bases unmatched to any gene: 4. CDR3 DNA: TGTGCCAGCAGCTTTGGACTAGCGGGGGGACTCACCGGGGAGCTGTTTTTT. Its translation is CASSFGLAGGLTGELFF.

The rearrangement uses TRBV9 and TRBJ2-5, with D unresolved. There are 12 residues in the CDR3. V lost 3 bases and J 2 bases, leaving 5 bases between the germline ends. Germline V gives CDR1 SGDLS, CDR2 YYNGEE. The CDR3 protein is CASSAEQETQYF. CDR3 bases: TGTGCCAGCAGCGCTGAGCAAGAGACCCAGTACTTC.

This chain's CDR3 is CASSEGTYTF. CDR3 coding DNA: TGTGCCAGCAGCGAGGGGACTTACACCTTC. The V gene is TRBV9, the J gene TRBJ1-2, with D possibly matching TRBD1 (5 bases). CDR3 length equals 10 residues. V was clipped by 3 bases and J by 11 bases, with 8 bases between them. CDR1 is SGDLS, CDR2 YYNGEE, per germline.

V is TRBV23-1 and J is TRBJ1-1, with D possibly TRBD1 on 6 matching bases. TRBV23-1 carries the ORF label, with uncertain function. The V gene lost 0 bases and the J gene lost 5 bases, with 16 bases spanning the gap. CDR3 size: 16 residues. CDR3 in amino acids: CASSQSGQFDCTEAFF. The CDR3, as DNA: TGCGCCAGCAGTCAATCGGGACAATTTGATTGTACTGAAGCTTTCTTT.

V gene TRBV30 combines with J gene TRBJ1-2; perhaps TRBD1 as D (5 bases). The CDR3 runs 11 residues. Germline values: CDR1 GTSNPN, CDR2 SVGIG (reference sequence). V was shortened by 5 bases and J by 3 bases, with 7 bases between the two germline ends. In nucleotides, the CDR3 is TGTGCCTGGGGGGGGGACTATGGCTACACCTTC. Amino acids: CAWGGDYGYTF.

This sequence joins TRBV27 and TRBJ1-4; 8 bases line up with TRBD1. With V trimmed by 4 bases and J by 5 bases, 9 bases remained unmatched. The germline gives CDR1 MNHEY, CDR2 SMNVEV (reference sequence). This CDR3 has 16 residues. CDR3 coding DNA: TGTGCCAGCAGTTCATTTCAGGGGGCAAGAAATGAAAAACTGTTTTTT. Its protein is CASSSFQGARNEKLFF.

This rearrangement joins TRBV27 to TRBJ2-3; the D gene is possibly TRBD2 (6 bases). CDR3 size: 15 residues. Germline V CDR1 and CDR2: MNHEY, SMNVEV (reference sequence). V lost 3 bases and J 2 bases, leaving 12 bases between the germline ends. CDR3 coding DNA: TGTGCCAGCAGTTTTGATGCGGGAACCACAGATACGCAGTATTTT. Its translation is CASSFDAGTTDTQYF.

The chain combines TRBV6-5 with TRBJ1-5; D is undetermined. Trimming took 10 bases from V and 0 from J, leaving 10 bases between them. CDR1 and CDR2 from the germline V gene are MNHEY and SVGAGI. The CDR3 is 13 residues long. The CDR3 DNA reads TGTGCCACGTCAGTGAATAGCAATCAGCCCCAGCATTTT. It yields the protein CATSVNSNQPQHF.

The rearrangement uses TRBV27 and TRBJ1-4, with D possibly TRBD1 on 5 matching bases. V was pared by 6 bases and J by 6 bases, with 14 bases between. Germline V gene sequence: CDR1 MNHEY, CDR2 SMNVEV (reference sequence). The CDR3 covers 14 residues. The CDR3 protein is CASSYYWGDEKLFF. The CDR3 region has the DNA TGTGCCAGCAGCTACTACTGGGGGGATGAAAAACTGTTTTTT.

This chain joins TRBV30 and TRBJ1-1; TRBD1 is a possible D gene (6 bases). Germline assignment: CDR1 GTSNPN and CDR2 SVGIG (reference sequence). V lost 4 bases and J lost 2, with 14 bases in between. The CDR3 spans 14 residues. CDR3 sequence reads: CAWNPPRGNTEAFF. CDR3 nucleotide sequence: TGTGCCTGGAATCCCCCCAGGGGAAACACTGAAGCTTTCTTT.

This rearrangement joins TRBV29-1 to TRBJ1-1, with D perhaps TRBD1 (5 bases). This CDR3 comprises 11 residues. In germline, CDR1 is SQVTM, CDR2 ANQGSEA. V was trimmed by 2 bases and J by 7 bases, leaving 8 bases between them. DNA of the CDR3: TGCAGCGTTGAACAGGGAAATGAAGCTTTCTTT. Its protein is CSVEQGNEAFF. Full variable domain (missing parts from reference TRBV29-1 and TRBJ1-1): SAVISQKPSRDICQRGTSLTIQCQVDSQVTMMFWYRQQPGQSLTLIATANQGSEATYESGFVIDKFPISRPNLTFSTLTVSNMSPEDSSIYLCSVEQGNEAFFGQGTRLTVV.

The V gene is TRBV13, the J gene TRBJ2-4, with D hard to call. Germline-derived CDR1 and CDR2 are PRHDT and FYEKMQ (reference sequence). With 8 bases removed from V and 0 bases from J, the gap between germline ends came to 11 bases. This CDR3 has 14 residues. CDR3 coding DNA: TGTGCCAGCTCGGAGCCGCAAGCCAAAAACATTCAGTACTTC. Protein: CASSEPQAKNIQYF. Filled out from reference TRBV13 and TRBJ2-4, the complete variable domain reads AAGVIQSPRHLIKEKRETATLKCYPIPRHDTVYWYQQGPGQDPQFLISFYEKMQSDKGSIPDRFSAQQFSDYHSELNMSSLELGDSALYFCASSEPQAKNIQYFGAGTRLSVL.

The CDR3 sequence is CASSFMNTEAFF. DNA for the CDR3: TGTGCCAGCAGTTTTATGAACACTGAAGCTTTCTTT. This chain connects TRBV28 to TRBJ1-1, with D unclear. Trimming took 3 bases from V and 0 from J, leaving 2 bases between them. This CDR3 has 12 amino acids. Germline V gene sequence: CDR1 MDHEN, CDR2 SYDVKM.

This clone was observed once. The chain is built from TRBV13 and TRBJ2-7; perhaps TRBD1 as D (5 bases). This CDR3 has 16 residues. Per the germline V gene, CDR1 is PRHDT and CDR2 is FYEKMQ (reference sequence). V gave up 5 bases and J gave up 2 bases, with 19 bases separating them. This CDR3 is CASSPPLPDSTYEQYF. The CDR3 DNA is TGTGCCAGCAGCCCGCCCCTCCCAGACAGCACCTACGAGCAGTACTTC. Using reference TRBV13 and TRBJ2-7 for the parts outside the CDR3, the full variable domain is AAGVIQSPRHLIKEKRETATLKCYPIPRHDTVYWYQQGPGQDPQFLISFYEKMQSDKGSIPDRFSAQQFSDYHSELNMSSLELGDSALYFCASSPPLPDSTYEQYFGPGTRLTVT.

This chain connects TRBV4-2 to TRBJ2-3; tentative D call: TRBD2 (6 bases). V was cut by 0 bases and J by 5 bases, with 18 bases left in between. The CDR3 is 17 residues long. Germline-derived CDR1 and CDR2 are LGHNA and YNFKEQ. The CDR3: CASSQDGLARGVDTQYF. In nucleotides, the CDR3 is TGTGCCAGCAGCCAAGACGGGCTAGCGAGAGGAGTAGATACGCAGTATTTT.